One and the same sample provided the 32 T cell receptor beta chains below, sequenced in a study of cytomegalovirus exposure and HLA in healthy donors. Primers included in the PCR were 60 Vbeta and 13 Jbeta primers. Profiled with immunoSEQ multiplex PCR; TCRdb holds only in-frame clones, not every one. The data hold roughly 100,000 clones, with approximately 81% observed a single time. Sequenced: PBMCs. The origin of the receptors is a woman between 40 and 50 years old in good health and CMV-seronegative.

The CDR3 loop reads CASSFGGTEAFF. The CDR3 DNA is TGTGCCAGCAGCTTCGGTGGCACTGAAGCTTTCTTT. This chain connects TRBV13 to TRBJ1-1; D unclear. CDR3 length: 12 amino acids. In germline, CDR1 is PRHDT, CDR2 FYEKMQ (reference sequence). The V and J ends lost 3 bases and 4 bases respectively, with 6 bases between them. The variable domain in full, completed from reference TRBV13 and TRBJ1-1, reads AAGVIQSPRHLIKEKRETATLKCYPIPRHDTVYWYQQGPGQDPQFLISFYEKMQSDKGSIPDRFSAQQFSDYHSELNMSSLELGDSALYFCASSFGGTEAFFGQGTRLTVV.

The chain couples TRBV27 to TRBJ2-2; D is perhaps TRBD1 (6 bases). CDR1 and CDR2 (germline): MNHEY, SMNVEV (reference sequence). The V end lost 2 bases, the J end lost 5 bases, and 12 bases lay between the germline ends. The CDR3 consists of 15 residues. CDR3 in amino acids: CASSLIARGTGELFF. The CDR3 coding sequence is TGTGCCAGCAGTTTAATAGCGAGGGGGACCGGGGAGCTGTTTTTT.

This sequence joins TRBV6-5 and TRBJ2-1, with 7 bases that match TRBD1. CDR1 MNHEY and CDR2 SVGAGI come from the germline V gene. J was trimmed by 6 bases and V by 3 bases; bases with no gene match: 2. The CDR3 loop spans 13 amino acids. Here the CDR3 reads CASSYWDSNEQFF. CDR3 sequence (DNA): TGTGCCAGCAGTTATTGGGACAGCAATGAGCAGTTCTTC.

V gene TRBV5-1 combines with J gene TRBJ2-1, with 11 positions matching TRBD2. The ends lost 0 bases at V and 7 bases at J; junction bases unmatched: 3. This CDR3 is 15 amino acids long. Germline V gives CDR1 SGHRS, CDR2 YFSETQ. CDR3 loop: CASSLVAGGMNEQFF. The CDR3 bases are TGCGCCAGCAGCTTGGTAGCGGGAGGGATGAATGAGCAGTTCTTC.

The chain links TRBV5-4 to TRBJ2-3, with 12 bases fitting TRBD2. With V trimmed by 3 bases and J by 5 bases, 4 bases remained unmatched. Germline V gene sequence: CDR1 SGHNT, CDR2 YYREEE (reference sequence). There are 15 residues in the CDR3. This CDR3 is CASSSGTSGRDTQYF. The CDR3 DNA reads as TGTGCCAGCAGCTCCGGGACTAGCGGGCGAGATACGCAGTATTTT.

J is TRBJ1-5 and V is TRBV18; D possibly corresponds to TRBD1 (5 bases). Germline loops: CDR1 KGHSH, CDR2 LQKENI. V was cut by 8 bases and J by 1 base, with 15 bases left in between. The CDR3 covers 15 residues. The CDR3 region is CASSGGERSNQPQHF. The CDR3 DNA sequence: TGTGCCAGCAGCGGGGGGGAAAGAAGCAATCAGCCCCAGCATTTT.

The genes are TRBV6-5 and TRBJ1-4; D may be TRBD1 (6 bases). V lost 7 bases and J 2 bases, leaving 8 bases between the germline ends. The CDR3 has 13 residues. The germline V gene has CDR1 MNHEY and CDR2 SVGAGI. The CDR3 nucleotides are TGTGCCAGCAAAACAGGGACTAATGAAAAACTGTTTTTT. Translation: CASKTGTNEKLFF.

The rearrangement links TRBV30 to TRBJ1-6; D gene ambiguous. Germline CDR1 reads GTSNPN; CDR2 reads SVGIG (reference sequence). The CDR3 totals 13 residues. Trimming shortened V by 3 bases and J by 5 bases, and 8 bases separated the two germline ends. The CDR3 DNA reads TGTGCCTGGAGGGGCCAGAATAATTCACCCCTCCACTTT. It encodes CAWRGQNNSPLHF.

J is TRBJ2-1 and V is TRBV9; tentatively, D is TRBD1 (6 bases). The V end was cut by 5 bases, the J end by 7 bases, with 16 bases between. Germline CDR1 is SGDLS and CDR2 is YYNGEE. The CDR3 totals 14 residues. CDR3 residues: CASRGATGTNEQFF. The DNA for the CDR3 is TGTGCCAGCAGGGGGGCCACCGGGACAAATGAGCAGTTCTTC.

DNA for the CDR3: TGTGCCAGCAGTGCATCCGGCCAGGGGACCTACAATGAGCAGTTCTTC. It translates to CASSASGQGTYNEQFF. The chain employs TRBV28 and TRBJ2-1; D is perhaps TRBD1 (6 bases). V was trimmed by 5 bases and J by 2 bases, leaving 16 bases between them. Looked up from germline, CDR1 is MDHEN and CDR2 is SYDVKM. This CDR3 region has 16 residues.

The rearrangement links TRBV4-1 to TRBJ2-7; D is undetermined. This CDR3 comprises 14 residues. The germline V gene has CDR1 MGHRA and CDR2 YSYEKL. V was clipped by 1 base and J by 6 bases, with 13 bases between them. The CDR3 spells CASSQGQASREQYF. The CDR3, as DNA: TGCGCCAGCAGCCAAGGGCAGGCGTCCCGCGAGCAGTACTTC.

V usage is TRBV5-1 and J usage is TRBJ1-2, with D unresolved. The CDR3 is 11 residues long. Germline CDR1 is SGHRS and CDR2 is YFSETQ. Deletions cut 8 bases from V and 8 bases from J, with 13 bases between. DNA of the CDR3: TGCGCCAGTGGCGAAAGCGGAGGCTACACCTTC. This sequence encodes CASGESGGYTF.

This sequence joins TRBV6-5 and TRBJ1-2, with D possibly TRBD1 on 5 matching bases. This CDR3 has 14 residues. Deletions cut 2 bases from V and 7 bases from J, with 14 bases between. Germline V gene lookup returns CDR1 MNHEY and CDR2 SVGAGI. CDR3 region: CASSYRQGIGGYTF. In DNA, the CDR3 is TGTGCCAGCAGTTACCGTCAGGGCATCGGTGGCTACACCTTC.

The chain carries TRBV6-5 and TRBJ2-1, with 8 nucleotides matching TRBD1. V shed 7 bases, J shed 4 bases, and the junction held 6 bases outside the gene matches. The CDR3 is made up of 14 amino acids. Germline V CDR1 and CDR2: MNHEY, SVGAGI. CDR3: CASTAGQAYNEQFF. For the CDR3, the DNA is TGTGCCAGCACGGCGGGACAGGCGTACAATGAGCAGTTCTTC.

This chain joins TRBV27 and TRBJ1-6, with 7 bases aligning to TRBD1. The CDR3 consists of 17 residues. Germline V CDR1 and CDR2: MNHEY, SMNVEV (reference sequence). V lost 11 bases and J lost 3; bases outside the gene matches: 16. CDR3 bases: TGTGCCGGATACCGGGACAGCATTTTGCACTATAATTCACCCCTCCACTTT. This encodes CAGYRDSILHYNSPLHF.

This chain uses TRBV7-9 with TRBJ1-3; TRBD1 matches at 8 bases. After removal of 5 bases from V and 1 base from J, the junction contained 4 bases not matched to a gene. The CDR3 is made up of 15 amino acids. Germline values: CDR1 SEHNR, CDR2 FQNEAQ (reference sequence). The chain's CDR3 is CASSPRTGSGNTIYF. The CDR3 DNA follows: TGTGCCAGCAGCCCCCGGACAGGGTCTGGAAACACCATATATTTT. Drawing the rest from reference TRBV7-9 and TRBJ1-3, the complete variable domain is DTGVSQNPRHKITKRGQNVTFRCDPISEHNRLYWYRQTLGQGPEFLTYFQNEAQLEKSRLLSDRFSAERPKGSFSTLEIQRTEQGDSAMYLCASSPRTGSGNTIYFGEGSWLTVV.

The chain combines TRBV28 with TRBJ1-5, with 7 nucleotides matching TRBD1. The CDR3 is 15 amino acids. Trimming at V came to 4 bases and at J to 1 base, leaving 4 bases not matched to a gene. CDR1 MDHEN and CDR2 SYDVKM come from the germline V gene. The chain's CDR3 is CASSSQGQSNQPQHF. CDR3 sequence (DNA): TGTGCCAGCAGTTCACAGGGGCAAAGCAATCAGCCCCAGCATTTT.

The CDR3 protein is CASSLVRGSGQGLGNTIYF. CDR3 nucleotides: TGTGCCAGCAGCTTAGTCCGGGGGTCAGGACAGGGTCTAGGAAACACCATATATTTT. The V gene is TRBV7-2, the J gene TRBJ1-3; the match to TRBD1 covers 8 bases. Germline V CDR1 and CDR2: SGHTA, FQGNSA. The V gene end was trimmed by 1 base and the J gene end by 4 bases; junction bases not matched to a gene: 15. This CDR3 comprises 19 residues.

The rearrangement links TRBV30 to TRBJ2-7; D may be TRBD2 (6 bases). Between the trimmed V and J ends, which lost 4 bases and 0 bases, there was a span of 13 bases. The CDR3 is made up of 14 amino acids. Germline values: CDR1 GTSNPN, CDR2 SVGIG (reference sequence). The CDR3 DNA reads as TGTGCCTGGACCCGCGGAGGGACCTCCTACGAGCAGTACTTC. The encoded protein is CAWTRGGTSYEQYF.

This chain's CDR3 is CASSSETGGNYGYTF. CDR3 DNA sequence: TGTGCCAGCAGCTCCGAGACAGGGGGGAACTATGGCTACACCTTC. This chain uses TRBV7-9 with TRBJ1-2; TRBD1 aligns across 9 bases. The CDR3 has 15 amino acids. V dropped 4 bases and J dropped 2; count of bases not matched to a gene: 5. Germline V gene sequence: CDR1 SEHNR, CDR2 FQNEAQ (reference sequence).

The rearrangement links TRBV5-4 to TRBJ2-4, with D perhaps TRBD1 (5 bases). This CDR3 is built from 14 residues. With 5 bases removed from V and 6 bases from J, the gap between germline ends came to 15 bases. Germline V CDR1 and CDR2: SGHNT, YYREEE (reference sequence). This CDR3 is CASRTQAGSNIQYF. The CDR3 bases are TGTGCCAGCAGGACACAGGCCGGGTCAAACATTCAGTACTTC.

V is TRBV4-2 and J is TRBJ2-3; 14 nucleotides match TRBD2. V gave up 1 base and J gave up 5 bases; unmatched junction bases: 8. The V gene's germline CDR1 is LGHNA and CDR2 YNFKEQ. The CDR3 contains 18 residues. CDR3 protein: CASSQGASGLAGGDTQYF. The CDR3 region has the DNA TGTGCCAGCAGCCAAGGGGCCTCTGGACTAGCGGGAGGAGATACGCAGTATTTT.

The chain recombines TRBV29-1 with TRBJ2-3; 8 nucleotides align to TRBD2. The CDR3 extends over 14 amino acids. V dropped 3 bases and J dropped 4; count of bases not matched to a gene: 6. The germline gives CDR1 SQVTM, CDR2 ANQGSEA. The CDR3 DNA is TGCAGCGTTGAGGGCGGGAGGAGCGCAGATACGCAGTATTTT. Protein sequence: CSVEGGRSADTQYF.

A note on this clone: Different DNA sequences within this sample yield the same CDR3. The genes are TRBV5-1 and TRBJ2-3; 9 bases align to TRBD2. Germline V gene data show CDR1 as SGHRS and CDR2 as YFSETQ. The CDR3 totals 15 residues. After removal of 3 bases from V and 1 base from J, the junction contained 3 bases not matched to a gene. The CDR3 region is CASSYSGGGTDTQYF. CDR3 sequence (DNA): TGCGCCAGCAGCTATAGCGGGGGTGGCACAGATACGCAGTATTTT.

In this sample, this clone turned up a few times. Relative to the germline gene, one junction end is altered; a read error may explain this. The V gene is TRBV4-3, the J gene TRBJ2-3; TRBD2 matches 12 bases. The CDR3 has 18 amino acids. The V gene's germline CDR1 is LGHNA and CDR2 YSLEER. As DNA, the CDR3 is TGCGCCAGCAGTCAAGGGTCCGGGACTAGCGGGCCCACAGATACGCAGTATTTT. It translates to CASSQGSGTSGPTDTQYF.

The chain has TRBV10-1 and TRBJ1-5; no firm D call. The CDR3 spans 13 residues. Looked up from germline, CDR1 is WNHNN and CDR2 is SYGVQD (reference sequence). Trimming shortened V by 2 bases and J by 3 bases, and 5 bases separated the two germline ends. This CDR3 is CASSEGTNQPQHF. Here the CDR3 DNA reads TGCGCCAGCAGTGAGGGCACCAATCAGCCCCAGCATTTT.

This clone was seen more than once but under ten times. The chain joins TRBV19 to TRBJ1-2; D is ambiguous. Germline V gene lookup returns CDR1 LNHDA and CDR2 SQIVND (reference sequence). The CDR3 runs 13 residues. Trimming left V 7 bases short and J 5 bases short, with 14 bases between. The CDR3 bases are TGTGCCAGTACCCGGGAACCCAAGTATGGCTACACCTTC. It encodes CASTREPKYGYTF. The full variable domain, completed using reference TRBV19 and TRBJ1-2, is DGGITQSPKYLFRKEGQNVTLSCEQNLNHDAMYWYRQDPGQGLRLIYYSQIVNDFQKGDIAEGYSVSREKKESFPLTVTSAQKNPTAFYLCASTREPKYGYTFGSGTRLTVV.

The rearrangement links TRBV6-5 to TRBJ2-5, with 8 bases fitting TRBD2. Trimming cost V 5 bases and J 0 bases; bases outside gene matches: 5. The CDR3 has 15 residues. Germline CDR1 and CDR2: MNHEY and SVGAGI. CDR3 in amino acids: CASSPSGGYQETQYF. In nucleotides, the CDR3 is TGTGCCAGCAGTCCCAGCGGGGGCTACCAAGAGACCCAGTACTTC.

This clone was observed a handful of times. The chain employs TRBV5-4 and TRBJ2-3, with D perhaps matching TRBD2 (5 bases). The CDR3 consists of 16 residues. Germline V gene lookup returns CDR1 SGHNT and CDR2 YYREEE (reference sequence). Trimming stripped 4 bases from V and 0 bases from J, with 15 bases between. The CDR3 nucleotides are TGTGCCAGCAGCCTTCTAGAGCGGAGAAGCACAGATACGCAGTATTTT. Amino acids: CASSLLERRSTDTQYF.

The rearrangement joins TRBV28 to TRBJ1-2; the match to TRBD1 covers 10 bases. The J segment lost 7 bases and the V segment lost 7 bases, leaving 9 bases of the junction unmatched. Germline assignment: CDR1 MDHEN and CDR2 SYDVKM. The CDR3 covers 14 residues. This CDR3 reads CASIKDRGLFGYTF. The DNA for the CDR3 is TGTGCCAGCATCAAAGACAGGGGGCTATTTGGCTACACCTTC.

This chain links TRBV5-1 with TRBJ1-5; 9 bases agree with TRBD1. The V gene end was trimmed by 3 bases and the J gene end by 3 bases; junction bases not matched to a gene: 4. CDR3 length equals 15 residues. Germline V CDR1 and CDR2: SGHRS, YFSETQ. The CDR3 sequence: CASSSGTGNNQPQHF. Here the CDR3 DNA reads TGCGCCAGCAGCTCCGGGACAGGGAACAATCAGCCCCAGCATTTT. The full variable domain, its missing parts supplied by reference TRBV5-1 and TRBJ1-5, is KAGVTQTPRYLIKTRGQQVTLSCSPISGHRSVSWYQQTPGQGLQFLFEYFSETQRNKGNFPGRFSGRQFSNSRSEMNVSTLELGDSALYLCASSSGTGNNQPQHFGDGTRLSIL.

This chain uses TRBV7-8 with TRBJ1-2; unclear D gene. Per the germline V gene, CDR1 is SGHVS and CDR2 is FQNEAQ. V lost 1 base and J 1 base, leaving 7 bases between the germline ends. CDR3 length equals 14 residues. This chain's CDR3 is CASSLDEINYGYTF. CDR3 bases: TGTGCCAGCAGCTTAGATGAGATTAACTATGGCTACACCTTC.